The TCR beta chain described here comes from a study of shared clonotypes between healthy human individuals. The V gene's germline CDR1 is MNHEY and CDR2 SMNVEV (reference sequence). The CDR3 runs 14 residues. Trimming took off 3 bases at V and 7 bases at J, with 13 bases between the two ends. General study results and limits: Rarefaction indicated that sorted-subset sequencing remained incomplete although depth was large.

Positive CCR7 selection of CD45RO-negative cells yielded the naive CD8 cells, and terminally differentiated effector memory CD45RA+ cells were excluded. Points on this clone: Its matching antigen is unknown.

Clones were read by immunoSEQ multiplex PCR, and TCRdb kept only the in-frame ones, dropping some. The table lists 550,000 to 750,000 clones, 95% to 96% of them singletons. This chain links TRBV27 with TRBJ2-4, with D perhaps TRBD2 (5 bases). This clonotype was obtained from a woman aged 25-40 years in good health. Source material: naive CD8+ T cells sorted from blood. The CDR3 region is CASSFGESGNIQYF. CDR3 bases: TGTGCCAGCAGTTTTGGGGAGTCGGGGAACATTCAGTACTTC.